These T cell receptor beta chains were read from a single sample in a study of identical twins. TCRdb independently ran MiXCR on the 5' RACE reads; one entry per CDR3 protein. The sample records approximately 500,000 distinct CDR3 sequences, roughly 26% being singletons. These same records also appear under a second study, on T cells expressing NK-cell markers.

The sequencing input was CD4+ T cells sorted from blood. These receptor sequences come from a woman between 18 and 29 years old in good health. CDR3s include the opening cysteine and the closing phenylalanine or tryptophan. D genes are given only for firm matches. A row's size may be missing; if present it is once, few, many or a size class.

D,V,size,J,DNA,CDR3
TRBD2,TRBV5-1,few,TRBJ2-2,TGCGCCAGCAGCTTGCCCTTAAAACTAGCGGGAGGGCGAACCGGGGAGCTGTTTTTT,CASSLPLKLAGGRTGELFF
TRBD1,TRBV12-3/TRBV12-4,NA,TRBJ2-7,TGTGCCAGCTGTTCCGGGACAGGGGTCTCCTACGAGCAGTACTTC,CASCSGTGVSYEQYF
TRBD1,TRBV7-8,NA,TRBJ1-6,TGTGCCAGCAGCACACGACAGGGTGCGAATTCACCCCTCCACTTT,CASSTRQGANSPLHF
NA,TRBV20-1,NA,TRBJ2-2,TGCAGTGCTAGAGATTACAACGGGGAGCTGTTTTTT,CSARDYNGELFF
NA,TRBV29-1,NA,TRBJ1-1,TGCAGCGGGACTCTAGGGGGCACTGAAGCTTTCTTT,CSGTLGGTEAFF
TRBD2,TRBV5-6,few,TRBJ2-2,TGTGCCAGCTGCTGGGCGGGGGAAACCGGGGAGCTGTTTTTT,CASCWAGETGELFF
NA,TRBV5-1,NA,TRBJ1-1,TGCGCCAGCAGCATCTACAGGGCGGGCAAAGCTGAAGCTTTCTTT,CASSIYRAGKAEAFF
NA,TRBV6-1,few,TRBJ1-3,TGTGCCAGCAGTCCGGACAACAGAAACACCATATATTTT,CASSPDNRNTIYF
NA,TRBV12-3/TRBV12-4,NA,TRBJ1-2,TGTGCCAGCAGTTTTTCGGCTAACTATGGCTACACCTTC,CASSFSANYGYTF
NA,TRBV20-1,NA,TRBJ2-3,TGCAGTGCTGATTACCGGGGCCACGATACGCAGTATTTT,CSADYRGHDTQYF
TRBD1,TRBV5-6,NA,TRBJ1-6,TGTGCCAGCAGCTCGACCATTGACCGACAGGGTCGGATTTCACCCCTCCACTTT,CASSSTIDRQGRISPLHF
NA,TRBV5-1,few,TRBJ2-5,TGCGCCAGCAGCATACTAGTTAGAGAGACCCAGTACTTC,CASSILVRETQYF
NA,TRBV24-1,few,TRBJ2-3,TGTGCCACCAGTGACTCGGACAGCGGCACAGATACGCAGTATTTT,CATSDSDSGTDTQYF
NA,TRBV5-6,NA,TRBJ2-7,TGTGCCAGCAGCTTGCCAGGTCTCTACGAGCAGTACTTC,CASSLPGLYEQYF
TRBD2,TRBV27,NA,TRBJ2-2,TGTGCCAGCACCCGAGCGGGAGGGGACGGGGAGCTGTTTTTT,CASTRAGGDGELFF
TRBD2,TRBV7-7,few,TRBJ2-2,TGTGCCAGCAGCGGCGGGGTAGCGGGGAACACCGGGGAGCTGTTTTTT,CASSGGVAGNTGELFF
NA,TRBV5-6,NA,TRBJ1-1,TGTGCCAGCAGCTTCTTCGCGGGGCGGGTGAACACTGAAGCTTTCTTT,CASSFFAGRVNTEAFF
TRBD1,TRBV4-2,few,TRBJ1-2,TGTGCCAGCAGCCAAGATCGGGACAGTGGATACTATGGCTACACCTTC,CASSQDRDSGYYGYTF
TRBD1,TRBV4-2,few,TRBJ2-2,TGTGCCAGCAGCCAAGGGCTTATCAGGACAGGGTCCGGGGAGCTGTTTTTT,CASSQGLIRTGSGELFF
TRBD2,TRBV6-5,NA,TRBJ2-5,TGTGCCAGCAGTTACTCGTCGCGGGGGGGCCTGGAGACCCAGTACTTC,CASSYSSRGGLETQYF
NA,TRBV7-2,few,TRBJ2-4,TGTGCCAGCAGCCCAGGACTCATTCTAGCCAAAAACATTCAGTACTTC,CASSPGLILAKNIQYF
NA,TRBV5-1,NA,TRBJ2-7,TGCGCCTGTTCGGGAGACCCCGGCTCCTACGAGCAGTACTTC,CACSGDPGSYEQYF
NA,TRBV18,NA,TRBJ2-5,TGTGCCAGCTCACCACGGACCGGCTATGAGGAGACCCAGTACTTC,CASSPRTGYEETQYF
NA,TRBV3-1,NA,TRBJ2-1,TGTGCCAGCAGCCAAGAGGGCGGGAACTACTACAATGAGCAGTTCTTC,CASSQEGGNYYNEQFF
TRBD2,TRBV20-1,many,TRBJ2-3,TGCAGTGCTAGGAGAGCGGGGGGAAACACAGATACGCAGTATTTT,CSARRAGGNTDTQYF
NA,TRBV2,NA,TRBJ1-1,TGTGCCAGCAGGCGTTCGGGGACTGAAGCTTTCTTT,CASRRSGTEAFF
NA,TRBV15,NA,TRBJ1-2,TGTGCCACCAGCAGAGATCGTTGGCAGTTCTATGGCTACACCTTC,CATSRDRWQFYGYTF
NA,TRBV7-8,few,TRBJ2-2,TGTGCCAGCAGCATCACTAGGACCGGGGAGCTGTTTTTT,CASSITRTGELFF
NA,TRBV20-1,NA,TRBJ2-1,TGCAGTGCTAGAGGGGGGACCTCGTACAATGAGCAGTTCTTC,CSARGGTSYNEQFF
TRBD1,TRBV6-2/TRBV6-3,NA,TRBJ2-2,TGTGCCAGCATGCGGGACAGGGGTCCCGGGGAGCTGTTTTTT,CASMRDRGPGELFF
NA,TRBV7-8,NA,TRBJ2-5,TGTGCCAGCAGCTACTCCGGGGTTGAGACCCAGTACTTC,CASSYSGVETQYF
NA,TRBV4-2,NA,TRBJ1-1,TGTGCCAGCAGCCAAACCGGGGGGAGCGGCACTGAAGCTTTCTTT,CASSQTGGSGTEAFF
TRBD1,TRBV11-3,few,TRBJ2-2,TGTGCCAGCAGCCACGGGACAGAAAACACCGGGGAGCTGTTTTTT,CASSHGTENTGELFF
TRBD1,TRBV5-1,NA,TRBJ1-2,TGCGCCAGCAGCTCCGGCGGGACAGGGAAGGATGGCTACACCTTC,CASSSGGTGKDGYTF
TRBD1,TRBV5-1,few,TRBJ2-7,TGCGCCAGCAGCGGAACCGGGACAGGGAACTACGAGCAGTACTTC,CASSGTGTGNYEQYF
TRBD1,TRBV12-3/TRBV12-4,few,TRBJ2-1,TGTGCCAGCCGCCGTTCCTCAGGGGGTTGGTACAATGAGCAGTTCTTC,CASRRSSGGWYNEQFF